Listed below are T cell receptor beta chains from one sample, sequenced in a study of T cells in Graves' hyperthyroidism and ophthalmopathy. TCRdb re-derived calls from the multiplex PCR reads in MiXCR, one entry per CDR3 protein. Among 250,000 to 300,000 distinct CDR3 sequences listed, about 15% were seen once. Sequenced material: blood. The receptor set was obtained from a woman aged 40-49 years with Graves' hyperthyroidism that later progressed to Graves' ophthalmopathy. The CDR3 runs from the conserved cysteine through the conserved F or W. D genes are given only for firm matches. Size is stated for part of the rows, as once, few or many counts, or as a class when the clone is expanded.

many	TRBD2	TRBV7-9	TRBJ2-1	CASSPTSDEQFF	TGTGCCAGCAGCCCAACTAGCGATGAGCAGTTCTTC
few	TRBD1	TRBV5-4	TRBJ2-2	CASSFSSLVRWTGNTGELFF	TGTGCCAGCAGCTTTTCGTCGCTGGTGCGATGGACAGGAAACACCGGGGAGCTGTTTTTT
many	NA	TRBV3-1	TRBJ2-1	CASSQGSGSYNEQFF	TGTGCCAGCAGCCAAGGGTCAGGGTCCTACAATGAGCAGTTCTTC
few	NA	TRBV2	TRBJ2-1	CASLAAGRFF	TGTGCCAGCTTAGCGGCCGGGAGGTTCTTC
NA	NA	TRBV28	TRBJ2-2	CASSLQGRGEPFF	TGTGCCAGCAGTTTACAGGGACGCGGGGAGCCGTTTTTT
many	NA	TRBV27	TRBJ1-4	CASSSLSGRYGEKLFF	TGTGCCAGCAGTTCCCTGTCGGGTCGATACGGTGAAAAACTGTTTTTT
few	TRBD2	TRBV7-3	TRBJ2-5	CASSRTSGMETQYF	TGTGCCAGCAGCCGGACTAGCGGGATGGAGACCCAGTACTTC
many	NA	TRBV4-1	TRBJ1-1	CASRGVGANTEAFF	TGCGCCAGCAGAGGGGTTGGGGCCAACACTGAAGCTTTCTTT
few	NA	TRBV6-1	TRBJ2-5	CASTEDGFGETQYF	TGTGCCAGCACCGAAGACGGGTTCGGAGAGACCCAGTACTTC
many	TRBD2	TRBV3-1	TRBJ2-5	CASSRLAGQETQYF	TGTGCCAGCAGCCGGCTAGCGGGGCAAGAGACCCAGTACTTC
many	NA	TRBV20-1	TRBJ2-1	CSARKGPGYYNEQFF	TGCAGTGCTAGGAAGGGACCGGGATACTACAATGAGCAGTTCTTC
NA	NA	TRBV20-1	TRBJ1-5	CSVSGIDQPQHF	TGCAGTGTCTCAGGGATCGATCAGCCCCAGCATTTT
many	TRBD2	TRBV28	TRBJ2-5	CASSLWQGSGSIPGLETQYF	TGTGCCAGCAGTTTATGGCAAGGTAGCGGGAGTATCCCGGGGTTAGAGACCCAGTACTTC
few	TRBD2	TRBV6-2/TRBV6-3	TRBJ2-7	CASSYLPSHGLAGCYEQYF	TGTGCCAGCAGTTACCTTCCTTCTCATGGACTAGCGGGATGCTACGAGCAGTACTTC
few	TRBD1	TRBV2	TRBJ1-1	CAKGDRDDTEAFF	TGTGCCAAGGGGGACAGGGACGACACTGAAGCTTTCTTT
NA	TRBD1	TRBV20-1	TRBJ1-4	CSAGDRGANEKLFF	TGCAGTGCTGGGGACAGGGGAGCTAATGAAAAACTGTTTTTT
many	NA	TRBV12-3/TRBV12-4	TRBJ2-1	CASCGLPYNEQFF	TGTGCCAGCTGCGGACTGCCCTACAATGAGCAGTTCTTC
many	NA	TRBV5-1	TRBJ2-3	CASRAADSTDTQYF	TGCGCCAGCAGAGCCGCGGACAGCACAGATACGCAGTATTTT
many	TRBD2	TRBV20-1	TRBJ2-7	CSARELAGEVNEQYF	TGCAGTGCTAGAGAACTAGCGGGAGAAGTGAACGAGCAGTACTTC
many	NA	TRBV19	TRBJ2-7	CASSTSGDYTYEQYF	TGTGCCAGTAGTACAAGCGGCGATTACACCTACGAGCAGTACTTC
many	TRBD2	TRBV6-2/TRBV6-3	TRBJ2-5	CASSYVRGRALEETQYF	TGTGCCAGCAGTTACGTTCGCGGGAGGGCCCTTGAAGAGACCCAGTACTTC
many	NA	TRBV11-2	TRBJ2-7	CASSFISLEQYF	TGTGCCAGCAGCTTCATATCCCTCGAGCAGTACTTC
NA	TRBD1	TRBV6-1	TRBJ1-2	CASSPGDRTNYGYTF	TGTGCCAGCAGCCCCGGGGACAGGACTAACTATGGCTACACCTTC
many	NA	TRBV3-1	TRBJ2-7	CASSQDFRGQYF	TGTGCCAGCAGCCAAGATTTCAGGGGGCAGTACTTC
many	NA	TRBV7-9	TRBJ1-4	CATPPEKLFF	TGTGCCACTCCGCCAGAAAAACTGTTTTTT
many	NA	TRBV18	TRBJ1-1	CASSSTGMNTEAFF	TGTGCCAGTTCCTCGACAGGAATGAACACTGAAGCTTTCTTT
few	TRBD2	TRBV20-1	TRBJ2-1	CSARDLIQTSGVYNEQFF	TGCAGTGCTAGAGATCTTATCCAGACTAGCGGGGTATACAATGAGCAGTTCTTC
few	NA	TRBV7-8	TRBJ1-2	CASSLESINYGYTF	TGTGCCAGCAGCTTAGAATCGATAAACTATGGCTACACCTTC
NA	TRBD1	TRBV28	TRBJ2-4	CASSPWTGTGELLQYF	TGTGCCAGCAGTCCGTGGACCGGGACAGGGGAACTACTTCAGTACTTC
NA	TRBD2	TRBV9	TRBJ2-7	CASSVAGLDEQYF	TGTGCCAGCAGCGTAGCGGGACTAGACGAGCAGTACTTC
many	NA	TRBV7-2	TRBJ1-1	CASSLGRTFEAFF	TGTGCCAGCAGCTTAGGACGGACATTCGAAGCTTTCTTT
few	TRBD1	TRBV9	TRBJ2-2	CASSVLPPETGDTGELFF	TGTGCCAGCAGCGTCCTCCCCCCGGAGACAGGGGACACCGGGGAGCTGTTTTTT
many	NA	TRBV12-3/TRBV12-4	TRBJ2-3	CATMWGADTQYF	TGTGCCACCATGTGGGGTGCAGATACGCAGTATTTT
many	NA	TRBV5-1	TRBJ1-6	CASSLAGSSYNSPLHF	TGCGCCAGCAGCCTGGCTGGGAGCTCCTATAATTCACCCCTCCACTTT
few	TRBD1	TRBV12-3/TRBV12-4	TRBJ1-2	CASSDRGRQYGYTF	TGTGCCAGCAGCGACAGGGGGCGACAATATGGCTACACCTTC
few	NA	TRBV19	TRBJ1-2	CASSTLGGFYGYTF	TGTGCCAGTAGTACCCTTGGGGGTTTCTATGGCTACACCTTC
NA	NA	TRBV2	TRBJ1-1	CASSVLASLNTEAFF	TGTGCCAGCAGTGTGTTGGCCAGTTTGAACACTGAAGCTTTCTTT
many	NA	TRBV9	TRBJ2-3	CASADTQYF	TGTGCCAGCGCTGATACGCAGTATTTT
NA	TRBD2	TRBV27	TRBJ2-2	CASSLFQGGTGELFF	TGTGCCAGCAGTTTATTCCAGGGAGGGACCGGGGAGCTGTTTTTT
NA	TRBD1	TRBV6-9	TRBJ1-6	CASSYTVRGGGNSPLHF	TGTGCCAGCAGTTACACAGTCCGAGGAGGGGGCAACTCACCCCTCCACTTT
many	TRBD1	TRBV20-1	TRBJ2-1	CRGRTGASYNEQFF	TGCAGGGGGAGGACAGGGGCCTCCTACAATGAGCAGTTCTTC
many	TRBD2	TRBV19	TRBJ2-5	CASSIRAGGRGETQYF	TGTGCCAGTAGTATACGGGCGGGAGGTCGAGGGGAGACCCAGTACTTC
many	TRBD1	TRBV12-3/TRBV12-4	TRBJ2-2	CASNPDRARELFF	TGTGCCAGCAATCCTGACAGGGCTCGGGAGCTGTTTTTT
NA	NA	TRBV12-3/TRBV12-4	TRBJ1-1	CASCWGGGTEAFF	TGTGCCAGCTGTTGGGGAGGGGGGACTGAAGCTTTCTTT
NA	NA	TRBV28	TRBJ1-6	CASSSYLGDKYNSPLHF	TGTGCCAGCAGTTCCTATTTGGGGGACAAGTATAATTCACCCCTCCACTTT
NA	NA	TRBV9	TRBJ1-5	CASSPDPGEGNQPQHF	TGTGCCAGCAGCCCCGACCCCGGGGAGGGCAATCAGCCCCAGCATTTT
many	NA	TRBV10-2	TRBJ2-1	CASIRPSYNEQFF	TGCGCCAGCATAAGACCGTCCTACAATGAGCAGTTCTTC
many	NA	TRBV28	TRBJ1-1	CASSLEGEGTSFSPRYTEAFF	TGTGCCAGCAGTTTAGAGGGAGAGGGGACATCTTTTTCCCCTCGGTACACTGAAGCTTTCTTT
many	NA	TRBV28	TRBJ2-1	CASSSRPRSSYNEQFF	TGTGCCAGCAGTTCCAGACCCAGGAGCTCCTACAATGAGCAGTTCTTC
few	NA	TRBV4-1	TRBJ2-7	CASSQDSSPGPGLYEQYF	TGCGCCAGCAGCCAAGACTCATCTCCCGGACCAGGCCTCTACGAGCAGTACTTC
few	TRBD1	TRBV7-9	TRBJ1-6	CASSSTTGGLVNSPLHF	TGTGCCAGCAGCTCGACGACAGGGGGCTTAGTTAATTCACCCCTCCACTTT
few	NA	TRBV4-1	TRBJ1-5	CASSQEESRTRISQPQHF	TGCGCCAGCAGCCAAGAAGAAAGTAGGACGAGGATTTCTCAGCCCCAGCATTTT
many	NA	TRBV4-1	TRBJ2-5	CASSQGPVGETQYF	TGCGCCAGCAGCCAAGGGCCAGTAGGAGAGACCCAGTACTTC
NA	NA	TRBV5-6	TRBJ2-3	CASSLGPLTQTDTQYF	TGTGCCAGCAGCCTGGGACCTCTGACCCAAACAGATACGCAGTATTTT
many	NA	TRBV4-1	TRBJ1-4	CASSQPGHSTNEKLFF	TGCGCCAGCAGCCAACCGGGACACTCAACTAATGAAAAACTGTTTTTT
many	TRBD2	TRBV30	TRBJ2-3	CAWRPWVSGRVTSPYF	TGTGCCTGGAGGCCTTGGGTTAGCGGGAGAGTCACTAGTCCGTATTTT